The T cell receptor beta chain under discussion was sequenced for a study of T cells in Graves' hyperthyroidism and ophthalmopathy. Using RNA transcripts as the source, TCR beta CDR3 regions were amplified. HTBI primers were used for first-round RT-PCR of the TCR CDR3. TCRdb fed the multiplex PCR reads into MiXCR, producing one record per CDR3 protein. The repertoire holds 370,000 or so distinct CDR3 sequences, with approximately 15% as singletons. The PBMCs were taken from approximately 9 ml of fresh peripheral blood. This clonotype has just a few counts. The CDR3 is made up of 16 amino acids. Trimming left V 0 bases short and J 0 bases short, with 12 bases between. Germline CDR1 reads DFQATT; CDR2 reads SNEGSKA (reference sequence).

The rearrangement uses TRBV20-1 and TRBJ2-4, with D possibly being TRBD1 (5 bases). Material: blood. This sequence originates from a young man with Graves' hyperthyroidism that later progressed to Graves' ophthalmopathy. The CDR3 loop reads CSARDGADLAKNIQYF. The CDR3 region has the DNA TGCAGTGCTAGAGATGGGGCGGATCTAGCCAAAAACATTCAGTACTTC.